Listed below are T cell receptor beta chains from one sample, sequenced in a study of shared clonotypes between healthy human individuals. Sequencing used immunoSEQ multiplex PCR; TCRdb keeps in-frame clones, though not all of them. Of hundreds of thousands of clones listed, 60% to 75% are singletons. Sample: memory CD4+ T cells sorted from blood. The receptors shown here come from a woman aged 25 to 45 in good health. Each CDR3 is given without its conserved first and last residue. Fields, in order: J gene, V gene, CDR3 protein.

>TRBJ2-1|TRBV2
ASHELAGGGNEQF
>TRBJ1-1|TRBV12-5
ASGYQGPPLNTEAF
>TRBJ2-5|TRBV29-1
SVGQGVTGQETQY
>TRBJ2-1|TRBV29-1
SVQPRGGYEQF
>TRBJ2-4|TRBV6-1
ASREAGQTLGYKNIQY
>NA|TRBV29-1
SVAESSYEQY
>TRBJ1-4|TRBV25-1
ASSDRTGGISNEKLF
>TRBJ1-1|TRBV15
ATSRHLGPQDTEAF
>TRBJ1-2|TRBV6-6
ASSYGGWANYGYT
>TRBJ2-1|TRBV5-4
ASSSPSGNEQF
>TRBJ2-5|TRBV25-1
ASSTQETQY
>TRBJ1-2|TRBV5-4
ASSLTVLLHGYT
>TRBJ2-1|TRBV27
ASSLSFPLDEQF
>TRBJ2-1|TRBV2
ASTGGGADEQF
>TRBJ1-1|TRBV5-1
ASSLAPGQGFGTEAF
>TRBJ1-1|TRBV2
ASSTEGADTEAF
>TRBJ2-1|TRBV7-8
ASSHARTVYNEQF
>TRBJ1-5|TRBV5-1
ASSLWGLDSNQPQH
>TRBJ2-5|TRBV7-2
ASSLGSGSRWETQY
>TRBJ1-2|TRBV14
ASSQDWTGQYYT
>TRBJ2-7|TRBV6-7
ASSYGTGPRIAYEQY
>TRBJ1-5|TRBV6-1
ASSAENREMTQH
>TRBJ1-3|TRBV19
ASSRGRNSGNTIY
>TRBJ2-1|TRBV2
ASNTFWQGAGYEQF
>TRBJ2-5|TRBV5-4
ASSSVTERETQY
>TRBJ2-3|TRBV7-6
ASSPLAGQGTQY
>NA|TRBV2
ATRSDRGLNEQY
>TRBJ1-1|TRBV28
ASIPLKGEGF
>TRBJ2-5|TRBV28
ASSLSTGDSETQY
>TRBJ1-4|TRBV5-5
ASSLRWTEANEKLF
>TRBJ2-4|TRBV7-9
ASSPWTGKNIQY
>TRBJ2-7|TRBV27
ASSLSAGGPYEQY
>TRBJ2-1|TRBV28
ASPPSGRPNEQF
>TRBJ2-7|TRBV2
ASSPQGQGATY
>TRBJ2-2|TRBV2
ASIRDQATTGELF
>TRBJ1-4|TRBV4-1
ASSQEQGSPSEKLF
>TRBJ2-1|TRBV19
ASSIDRKERNEQF
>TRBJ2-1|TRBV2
ASSEGRLAGIEGNEQF
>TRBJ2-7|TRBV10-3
AIRGDRSYEQY
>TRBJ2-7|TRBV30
AWSVRRRLSVEQY
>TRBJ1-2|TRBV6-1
ASSKTANGYT
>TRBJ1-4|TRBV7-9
ASRRQGSGEKLF
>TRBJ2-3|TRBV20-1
SAGSPDTQY
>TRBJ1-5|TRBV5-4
ASSLDGQSQPQH
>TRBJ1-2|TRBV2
ASSEVQSYGYT
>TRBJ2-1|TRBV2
ASSQRGTSGRAAYNEQF
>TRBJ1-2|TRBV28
ASRPTGGAGYGYT
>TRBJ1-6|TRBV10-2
ASSHDRVSPLH
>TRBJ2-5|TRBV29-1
SVDATGETQY
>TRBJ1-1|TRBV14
ASSRRTGGISEAF
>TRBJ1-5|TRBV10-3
AIGGGINQPQH
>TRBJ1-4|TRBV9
ASSVGVRTTNEKLF